This TCR beta chain was recovered during a study of cytomegalovirus exposure and HLA in healthy donors. Study information: In a previous analysis, more than 90 million unique TCR beta sequences were found from about 179 million T cells. Findings and limits, study-wide: Reportedly, HLA-A and HLA-B alleles of most subjects were accurately predicted from TCR beta. What was likely a sequencing artifact was a cluster of highly shared sequence variants. V- and J-gene trimming of TCR beta was linked (in a later analysis) to a missense DCLRE1C variant.

It was with 60 Vbeta and 13 Jbeta primers that the PCR ran. Sequenced by immunoSEQ multiplex PCR; TCRdb stores in-frame clones only, minus some. The repertoire has about 130,000 clones, about 81% of them found once; the top ten carry about 1.1%. About this clone itself: The target antigen is unknown.

The clonotype originates from a woman in her 30s in good health and CMV-seronegative. The sequenced material came from PBMCs.

CDR3 protein: CASRPGGGGDTQYF. CDR3 nucleotides: TGTGCCAGCAGACCCGGGGGAGGAGGAGATACGCAGTATTTT. The chain combines TRBV6-5 with TRBJ2-3, with a possible D match to TRBD2 (6 bases). Trimming shortened V by 6 bases and J by 5 bases, and 15 bases separated the two germline ends. Germline CDR1 is MNHEY and CDR2 is SVGAGI. This CDR3 spans 14 amino acids.